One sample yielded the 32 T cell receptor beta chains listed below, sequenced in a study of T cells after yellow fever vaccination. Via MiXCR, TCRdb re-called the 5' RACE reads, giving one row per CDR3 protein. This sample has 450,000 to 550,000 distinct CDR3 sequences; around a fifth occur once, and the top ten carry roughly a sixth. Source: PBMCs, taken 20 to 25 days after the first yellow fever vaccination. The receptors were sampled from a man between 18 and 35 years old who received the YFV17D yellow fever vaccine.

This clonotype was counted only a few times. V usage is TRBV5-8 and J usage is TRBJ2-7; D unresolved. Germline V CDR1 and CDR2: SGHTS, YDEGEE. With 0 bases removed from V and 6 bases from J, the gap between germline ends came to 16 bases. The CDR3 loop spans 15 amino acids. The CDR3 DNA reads TGTGCCAGCAGCTTGGAAATGGGTGGGCAGCCCGAGCAGTACTTC. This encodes CASSLEMGGQPEQYF.

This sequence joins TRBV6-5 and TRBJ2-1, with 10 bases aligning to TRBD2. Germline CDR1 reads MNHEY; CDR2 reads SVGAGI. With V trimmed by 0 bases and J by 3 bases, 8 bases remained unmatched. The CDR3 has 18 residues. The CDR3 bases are TGTGCCAGCAGTTACTCGGCCAGCGGGGGGGCTATCTACAATGAGCAGTTCTTC. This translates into CASSYSASGGAIYNEQFF.

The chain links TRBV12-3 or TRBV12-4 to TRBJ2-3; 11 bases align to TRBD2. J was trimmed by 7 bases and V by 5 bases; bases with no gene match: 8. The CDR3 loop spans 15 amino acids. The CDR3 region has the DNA TGTGCCAGCAGTCCAAATAGCGGGGGGGCTAATACGCAGTATTTT. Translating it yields CASSPNSGGANTQYF.

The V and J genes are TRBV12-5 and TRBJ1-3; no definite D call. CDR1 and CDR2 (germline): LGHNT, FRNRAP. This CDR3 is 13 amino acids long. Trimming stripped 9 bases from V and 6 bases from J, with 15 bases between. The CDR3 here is CARTDGSPNTIYF. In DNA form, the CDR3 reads TGTGCTAGGACTGACGGGTCCCCAAACACCATATATTTT.

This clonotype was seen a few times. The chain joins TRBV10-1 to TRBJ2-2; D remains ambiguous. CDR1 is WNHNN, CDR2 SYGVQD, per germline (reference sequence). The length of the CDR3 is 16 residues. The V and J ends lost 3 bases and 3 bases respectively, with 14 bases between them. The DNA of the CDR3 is TGCGCCAGCAGTGATAGGGCGGATGGTGACACCGGGGAGCTGTTTTTT. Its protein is CASSDRADGDTGELFF.

The CDR3 DNA reads as TGTGCCAGCAGCTTAACGATTGGGGGGGGTCTCGAGCAGTTCTTC. Translation gives CASSLTIGGGLEQFF. The chain has TRBV7-2 and TRBJ2-1; TRBD2 aligns across 7 bases. This CDR3 contains 15 residues. The V gene's germline CDR1 is SGHTA and CDR2 FQGNSA. Trimming took 2 bases from V and 10 from J; bases not matched to a gene: 11.

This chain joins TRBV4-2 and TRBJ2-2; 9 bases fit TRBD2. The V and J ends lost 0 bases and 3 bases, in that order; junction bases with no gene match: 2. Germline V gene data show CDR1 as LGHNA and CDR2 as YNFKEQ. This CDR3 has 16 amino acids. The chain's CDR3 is CASSQDQRGDTGELFF. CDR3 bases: TGTGCCAGCAGCCAAGACCAGCGGGGGGACACCGGGGAGCTGTTTTTT.

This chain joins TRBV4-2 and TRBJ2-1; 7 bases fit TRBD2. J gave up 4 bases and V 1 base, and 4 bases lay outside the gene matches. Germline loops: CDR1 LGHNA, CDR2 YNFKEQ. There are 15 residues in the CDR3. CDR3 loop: CASSQGASGYNEQFF. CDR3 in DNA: TGTGCCAGCAGCCAAGGGGCTAGCGGATACAATGAGCAGTTCTTC.

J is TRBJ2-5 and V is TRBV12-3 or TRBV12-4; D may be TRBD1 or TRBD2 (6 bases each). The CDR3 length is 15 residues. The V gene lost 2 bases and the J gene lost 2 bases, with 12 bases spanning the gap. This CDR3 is CASSLWGAVQETQYF. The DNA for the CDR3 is TGTGCCAGCAGTTTATGGGGGGCGGTACAAGAGACCCAGTACTTC.

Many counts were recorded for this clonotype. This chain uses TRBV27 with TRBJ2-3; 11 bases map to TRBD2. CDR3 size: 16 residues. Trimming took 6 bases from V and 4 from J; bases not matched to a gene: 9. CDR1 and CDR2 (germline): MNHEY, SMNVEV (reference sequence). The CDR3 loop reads CASSRSSGGVSDTQYF. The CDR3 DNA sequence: TGTGCCAGCAGCCGGAGTAGCGGGGGGGTTTCAGATACGCAGTATTTT.

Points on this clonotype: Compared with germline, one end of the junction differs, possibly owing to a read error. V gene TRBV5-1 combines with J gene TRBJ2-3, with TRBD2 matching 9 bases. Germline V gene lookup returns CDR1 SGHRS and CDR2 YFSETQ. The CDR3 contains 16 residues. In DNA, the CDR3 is TGCGGCAGCAGCTTCTTGAGCGGGGGGACCACAGATACGCAGTATTTT. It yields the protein CGSSFLSGGTTDTQYF.

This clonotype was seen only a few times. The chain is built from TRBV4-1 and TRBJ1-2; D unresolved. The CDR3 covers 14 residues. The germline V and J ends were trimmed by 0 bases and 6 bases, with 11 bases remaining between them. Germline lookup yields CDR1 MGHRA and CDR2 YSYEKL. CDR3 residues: CASSQDQSLDGYTF. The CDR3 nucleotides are TGCGCCAGCAGCCAAGATCAGAGCCTGGATGGCTACACCTTC.

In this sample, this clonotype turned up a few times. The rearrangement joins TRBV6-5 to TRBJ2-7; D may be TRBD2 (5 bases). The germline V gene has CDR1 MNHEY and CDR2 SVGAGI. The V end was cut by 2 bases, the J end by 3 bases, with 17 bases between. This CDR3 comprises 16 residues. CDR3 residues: CASSYRAAGLSYEQYF. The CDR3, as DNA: TGTGCCAGCAGTTACCGGGCAGCCGGACTGAGCTACGAGCAGTACTTC.

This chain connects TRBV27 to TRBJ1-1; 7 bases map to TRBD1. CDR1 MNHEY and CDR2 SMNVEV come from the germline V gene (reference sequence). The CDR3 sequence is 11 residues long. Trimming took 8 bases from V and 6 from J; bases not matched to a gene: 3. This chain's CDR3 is CASGRGAEAFF. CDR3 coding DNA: TGTGCCAGCGGCAGGGGGGCTGAAGCTTTCTTT.

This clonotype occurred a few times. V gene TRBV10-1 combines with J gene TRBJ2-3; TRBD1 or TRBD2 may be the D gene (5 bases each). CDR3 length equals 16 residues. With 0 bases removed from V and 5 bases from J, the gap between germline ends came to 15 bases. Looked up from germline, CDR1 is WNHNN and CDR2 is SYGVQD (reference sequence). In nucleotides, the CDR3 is TGCGCCAGCAGTGAGTCAATCGGGGCCCACCAAGATACGCAGTATTTT. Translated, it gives CASSESIGAHQDTQYF.

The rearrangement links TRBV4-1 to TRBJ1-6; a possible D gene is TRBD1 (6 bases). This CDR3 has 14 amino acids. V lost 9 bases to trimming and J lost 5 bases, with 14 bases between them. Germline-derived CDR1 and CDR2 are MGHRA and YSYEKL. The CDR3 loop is CASRQALDNSPLHF. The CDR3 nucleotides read TGCGCCAGTCGACAGGCCCTAGATAATTCACCCCTCCACTTT.

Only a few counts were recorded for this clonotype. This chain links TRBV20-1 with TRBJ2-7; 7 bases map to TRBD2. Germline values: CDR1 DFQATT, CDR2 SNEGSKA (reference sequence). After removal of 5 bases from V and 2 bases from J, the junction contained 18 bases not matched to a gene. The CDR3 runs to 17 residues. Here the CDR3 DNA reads TGCAGTGCTGAGAGCGGGGAGGAGGAAGGAGTCGCCTACGAGCAGTACGTC. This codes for CSAESGEEEGVAYEQYV.

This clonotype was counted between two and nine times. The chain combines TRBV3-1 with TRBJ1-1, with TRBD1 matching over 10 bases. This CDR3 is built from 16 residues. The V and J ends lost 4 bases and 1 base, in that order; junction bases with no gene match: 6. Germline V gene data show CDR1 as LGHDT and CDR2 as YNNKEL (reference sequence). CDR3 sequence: CASSRTGGVQNTEAFF. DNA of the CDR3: TGTGCCAGCAGCCGGACAGGGGGGGTTCAGAACACTGAAGCTTTCTTT.

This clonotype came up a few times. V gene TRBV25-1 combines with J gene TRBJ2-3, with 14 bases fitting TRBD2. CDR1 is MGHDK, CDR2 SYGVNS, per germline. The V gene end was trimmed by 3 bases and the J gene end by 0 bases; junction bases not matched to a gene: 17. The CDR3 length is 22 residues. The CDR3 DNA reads TGTGCCAGCAGTGAGGGACTAGCGGGAGCGAAACTAATCCCTACTAGCACAGATACGCAGTATTTT. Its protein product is CASSEGLAGAKLIPTSTDTQYF.

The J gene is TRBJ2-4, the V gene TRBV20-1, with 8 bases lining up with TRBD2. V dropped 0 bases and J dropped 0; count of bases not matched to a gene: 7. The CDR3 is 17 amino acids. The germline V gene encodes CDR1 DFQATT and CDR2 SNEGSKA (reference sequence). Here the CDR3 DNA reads TGCAGTGCTAGAGACCCGGGGGGGAAGGGAGCCAAAAACATTCAGTACTTC. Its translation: CSARDPGGKGAKNIQYF.

The CDR3 here is CASSPQGPIYEQYF. DNA for the CDR3: TGTGCCAGCAGCCCCCAGGGACCGATCTACGAGCAGTACTTC. The gene calls are TRBV7-2 and TRBJ2-7; perhaps D is TRBD1 or TRBD2 (5 bases each). Trimming left V 5 bases short and J 3 bases short, with 14 bases between. Germline CDR1 reads SGHTA; CDR2 reads FQGNSA. The CDR3 is 14 residues long.

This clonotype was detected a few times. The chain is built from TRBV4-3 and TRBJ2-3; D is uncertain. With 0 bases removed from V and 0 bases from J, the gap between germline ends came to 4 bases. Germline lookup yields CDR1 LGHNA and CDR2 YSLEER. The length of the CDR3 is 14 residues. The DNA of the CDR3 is TGCGCCAGCAGCCAAGATTTTAGCACAGATACGCAGTATTTT. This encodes CASSQDFSTDTQYF.

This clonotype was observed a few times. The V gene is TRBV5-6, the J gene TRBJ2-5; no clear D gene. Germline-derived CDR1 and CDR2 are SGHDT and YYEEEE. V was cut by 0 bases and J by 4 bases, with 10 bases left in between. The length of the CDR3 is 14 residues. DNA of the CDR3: TGTGCCAGCAGCTTGGGGTCAGCGATAGAGACCCAGTACTTC. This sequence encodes CASSLGSAIETQYF.

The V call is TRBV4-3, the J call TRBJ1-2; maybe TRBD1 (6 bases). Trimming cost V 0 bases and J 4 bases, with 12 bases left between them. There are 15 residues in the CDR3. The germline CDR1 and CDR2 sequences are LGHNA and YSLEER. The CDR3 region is CASSQESQGSYGYTF. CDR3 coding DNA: TGCGCCAGCAGCCAAGAGTCTCAGGGGAGCTATGGCTACACCTTC.

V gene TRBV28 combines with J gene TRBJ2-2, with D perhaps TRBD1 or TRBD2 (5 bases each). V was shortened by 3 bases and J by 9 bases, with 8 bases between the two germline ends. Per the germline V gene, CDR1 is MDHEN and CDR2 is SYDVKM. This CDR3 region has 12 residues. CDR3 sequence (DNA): TGTGCCAGCAGTTTTGGGGGTCGGGAGCTGTTTTTT. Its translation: CASSFGGRELFF.

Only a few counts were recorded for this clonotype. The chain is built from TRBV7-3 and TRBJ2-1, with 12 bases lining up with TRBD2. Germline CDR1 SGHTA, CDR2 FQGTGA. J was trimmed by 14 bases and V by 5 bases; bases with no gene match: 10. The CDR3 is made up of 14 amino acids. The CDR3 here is CASSETSGGLLEFF. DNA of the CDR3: TGTGCCAGCAGCGAAACTAGCGGGGGGCTTTTGGAGTTCTTC.

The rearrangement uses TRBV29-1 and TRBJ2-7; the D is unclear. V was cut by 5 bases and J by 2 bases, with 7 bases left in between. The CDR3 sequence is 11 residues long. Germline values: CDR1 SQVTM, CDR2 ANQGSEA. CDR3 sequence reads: CSVKAAYEQYF. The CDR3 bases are TGCAGCGTTAAGGCAGCCTACGAGCAGTACTTC.

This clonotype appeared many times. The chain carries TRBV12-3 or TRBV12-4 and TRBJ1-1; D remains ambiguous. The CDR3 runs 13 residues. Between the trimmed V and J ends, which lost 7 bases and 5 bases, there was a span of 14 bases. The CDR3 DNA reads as TGTGCCAGCACGCTCCTCCGGGAGACTGAAGCTTTCTTT. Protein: CASTLLRETEAFF.

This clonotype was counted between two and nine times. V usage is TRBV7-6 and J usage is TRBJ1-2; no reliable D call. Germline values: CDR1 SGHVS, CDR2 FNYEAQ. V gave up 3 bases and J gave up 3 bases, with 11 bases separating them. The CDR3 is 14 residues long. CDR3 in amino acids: CASSFWPEYYGYTF. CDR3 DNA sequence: TGTGCCAGCAGCTTTTGGCCGGAATACTATGGCTACACCTTC.

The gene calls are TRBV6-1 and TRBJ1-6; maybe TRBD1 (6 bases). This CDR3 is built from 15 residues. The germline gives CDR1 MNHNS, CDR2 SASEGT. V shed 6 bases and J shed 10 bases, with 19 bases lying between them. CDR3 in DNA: TGTGCCAGCAGAACCTGGACAGCGCCGGGGTCACCCCTCCACTTT. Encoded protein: CASRTWTAPGSPLHF.

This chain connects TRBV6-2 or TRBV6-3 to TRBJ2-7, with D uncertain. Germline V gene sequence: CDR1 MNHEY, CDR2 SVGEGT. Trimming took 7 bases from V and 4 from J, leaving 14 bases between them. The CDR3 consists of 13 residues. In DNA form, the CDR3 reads TGTGCCAGCAATCTAGGACCTACATACGAGCAGTACTTC. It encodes CASNLGPTYEQYF.

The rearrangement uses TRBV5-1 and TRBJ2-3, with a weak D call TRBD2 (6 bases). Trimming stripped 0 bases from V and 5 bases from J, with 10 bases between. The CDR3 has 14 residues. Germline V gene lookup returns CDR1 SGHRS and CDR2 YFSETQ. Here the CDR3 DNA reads TGCGCCAGCAGCTTGGAGGGTAGCGGAGATACGCAGTATTTT. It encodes CASSLEGSGDTQYF.